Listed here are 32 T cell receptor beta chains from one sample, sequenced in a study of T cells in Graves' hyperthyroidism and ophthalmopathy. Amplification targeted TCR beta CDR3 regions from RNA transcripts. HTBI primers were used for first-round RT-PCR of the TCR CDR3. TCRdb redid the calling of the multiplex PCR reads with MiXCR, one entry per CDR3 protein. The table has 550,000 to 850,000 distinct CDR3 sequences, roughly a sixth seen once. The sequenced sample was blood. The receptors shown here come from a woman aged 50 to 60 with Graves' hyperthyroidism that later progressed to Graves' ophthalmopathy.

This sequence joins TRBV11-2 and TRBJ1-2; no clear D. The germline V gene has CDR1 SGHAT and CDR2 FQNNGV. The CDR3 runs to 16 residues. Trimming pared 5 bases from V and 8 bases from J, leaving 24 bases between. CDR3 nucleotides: TGTGCCAGCAGCCCCCCCGGGCCCCGGTCGGTGAGCGGCTACACCTTC. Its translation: CASSPPGPRSVSGYTF.

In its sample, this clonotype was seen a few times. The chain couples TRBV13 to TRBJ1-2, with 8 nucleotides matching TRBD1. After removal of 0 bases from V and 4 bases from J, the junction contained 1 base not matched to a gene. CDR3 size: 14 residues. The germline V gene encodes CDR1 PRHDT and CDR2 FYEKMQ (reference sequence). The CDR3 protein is CASSLGDRAYGYTF. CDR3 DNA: TGTGCCAGCAGCTTAGGGGACAGGGCCTATGGCTACACCTTC.

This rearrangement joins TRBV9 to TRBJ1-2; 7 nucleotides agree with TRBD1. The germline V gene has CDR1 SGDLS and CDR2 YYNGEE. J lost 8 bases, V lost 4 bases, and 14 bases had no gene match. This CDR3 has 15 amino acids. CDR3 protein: CASSLEGGLTGGYTF. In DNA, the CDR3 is TGTGCCAGCAGCCTAGAAGGGGGCTTAACGGGGGGCTACACCTTC.

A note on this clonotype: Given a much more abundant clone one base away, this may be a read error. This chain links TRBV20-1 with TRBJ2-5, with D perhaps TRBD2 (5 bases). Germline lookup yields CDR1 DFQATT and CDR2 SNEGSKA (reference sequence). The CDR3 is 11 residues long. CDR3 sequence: CSGEYQEAQYF. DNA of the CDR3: TGCAGTGGGGAGTACCAAGAGGCCCAGTACTTC.

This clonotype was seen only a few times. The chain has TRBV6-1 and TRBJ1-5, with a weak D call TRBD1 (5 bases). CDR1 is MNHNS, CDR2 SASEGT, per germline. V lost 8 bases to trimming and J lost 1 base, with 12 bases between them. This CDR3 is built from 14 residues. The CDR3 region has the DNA TGTGCCAGCGAGCGGGCAGGGAGCAATCAGCCCCAGCATTTT. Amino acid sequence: CASERAGSNQPQHF.

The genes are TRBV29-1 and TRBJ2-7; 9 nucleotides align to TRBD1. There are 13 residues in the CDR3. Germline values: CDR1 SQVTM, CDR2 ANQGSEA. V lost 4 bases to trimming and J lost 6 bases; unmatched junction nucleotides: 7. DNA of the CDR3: TGCAGCGTTGGCAGCGGGACAGGGTTCGAGCAGTACTTC. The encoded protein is CSVGSGTGFEQYF.

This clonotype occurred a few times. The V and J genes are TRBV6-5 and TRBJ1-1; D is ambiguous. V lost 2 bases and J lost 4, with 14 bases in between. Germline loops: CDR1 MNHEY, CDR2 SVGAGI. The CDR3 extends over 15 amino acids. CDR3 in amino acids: CASSYRVSGSTEAFF. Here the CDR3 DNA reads TGTGCCAGCAGTTACAGGGTCTCGGGTTCCACTGAAGCTTTCTTT.

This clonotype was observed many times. The CDR3 sequence is CASSLDVRAKQETQYF. DNA for the CDR3: TGTGCCAGCAGCTTAGATGTCAGGGCGAAGCAAGAGACCCAGTACTTC. The chain is built from TRBV7-9 and TRBJ2-5; D is perhaps TRBD1 (5 bases). Per the germline V gene, CDR1 is SEHNR and CDR2 is FQNEAQ (reference sequence). The CDR3 length is 16 residues. V lost 1 base and J 2 bases, leaving 14 bases between the germline ends.

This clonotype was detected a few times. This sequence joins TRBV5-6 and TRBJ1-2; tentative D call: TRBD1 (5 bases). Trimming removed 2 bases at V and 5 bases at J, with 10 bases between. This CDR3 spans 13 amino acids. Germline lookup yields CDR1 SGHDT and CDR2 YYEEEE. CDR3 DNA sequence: TGTGCCAGCAGCTTACAAGGGGTTTATGGCTACACCTTC. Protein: CASSLQGVYGYTF. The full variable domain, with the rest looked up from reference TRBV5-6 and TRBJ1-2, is DAGVTQSPTHLIKTRGQQVTLRCSPKSGHDTVSWYQQALGQGPQFIFQYYEEEERQRGNFPDRFSGHQFPNYSSELNVNALLLGDSALYLCASSLQGVYGYTFGSGTRLTVV.

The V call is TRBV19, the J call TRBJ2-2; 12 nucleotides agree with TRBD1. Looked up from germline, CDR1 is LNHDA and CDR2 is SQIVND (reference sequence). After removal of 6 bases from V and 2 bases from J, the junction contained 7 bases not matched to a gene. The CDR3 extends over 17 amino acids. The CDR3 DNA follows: TGTGCCAGTAGCGATACCGGGACAGGGGGCAACACCGGGGAGCTGTTTTTT. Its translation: CASSDTGTGGNTGELFF.

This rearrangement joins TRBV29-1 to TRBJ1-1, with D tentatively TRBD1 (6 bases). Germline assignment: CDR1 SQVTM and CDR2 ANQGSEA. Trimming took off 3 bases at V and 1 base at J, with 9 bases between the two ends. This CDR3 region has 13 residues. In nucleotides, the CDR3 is TGCAGCGTTGACAAGGGACAGAACACTGAAGCTTTCTTT. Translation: CSVDKGQNTEAFF.

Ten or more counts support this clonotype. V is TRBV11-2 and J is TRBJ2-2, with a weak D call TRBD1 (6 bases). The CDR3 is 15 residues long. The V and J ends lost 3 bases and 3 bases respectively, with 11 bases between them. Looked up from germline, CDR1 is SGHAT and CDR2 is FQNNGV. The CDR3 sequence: CASSLQGPDTGELFF. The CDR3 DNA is TGTGCCAGCAGCTTGCAGGGGCCAGACACCGGGGAGCTGTTTTTT.

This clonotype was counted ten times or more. Written as DNA, the CDR3 is TGCAGTGCTATAGCGGGGGGCCCCGAGCAGTTCTTC. This codes for CSAIAGGPEQFF. The chain is built from TRBV20-1 and TRBJ2-1; 10 bases map to TRBD2. Per germline, CDR1 DFQATT and CDR2 SNEGSKA (reference sequence). The length of the CDR3 is 12 residues. The J segment lost 10 bases and the V segment lost 4 bases, leaving 4 bases of the junction unmatched.

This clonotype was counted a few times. The CDR3 reads CASSGGTVDQETQYF. In DNA form, the CDR3 reads TGTGCCAGCAGTGGGGGGACTGTCGACCAAGAGACCCAGTACTTC. The chain links TRBV9 to TRBJ2-5; TRBD2 is a possible D gene (6 bases). Trimming stripped 5 bases from V and 0 bases from J, with 14 bases between. Germline CDR1 SGDLS, CDR2 YYNGEE. This CDR3 has 15 residues. The full variable domain, rest sourced from reference TRBV9 and TRBJ2-5, is DSGVTQTPKHLITATGQRVTLRCSPRSGDLSVYWYQQSLDQGLQFLIQYYNGEERAKGNILERFSAQQFPDLHSELNLSSLELGDSALYFCASSGGTVDQETQYFGPGTRLLVL.

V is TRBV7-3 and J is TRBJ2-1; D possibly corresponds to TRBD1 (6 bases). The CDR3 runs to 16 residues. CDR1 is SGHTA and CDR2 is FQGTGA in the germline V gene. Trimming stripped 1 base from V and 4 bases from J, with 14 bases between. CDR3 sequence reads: CASSLIGGSGYNEQFF. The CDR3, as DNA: TGTGCCAGCAGCTTAATAGGGGGTTCGGGATACAATGAGCAGTTCTTC.

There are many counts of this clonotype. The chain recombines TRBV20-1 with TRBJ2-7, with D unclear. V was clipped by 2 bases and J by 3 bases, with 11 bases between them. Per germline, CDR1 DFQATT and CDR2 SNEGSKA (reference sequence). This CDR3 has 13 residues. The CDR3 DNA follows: TGCAGTGCTAGAATCGCACTTTACTACGAGCAGTACTTC. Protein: CSARIALYYEQYF.

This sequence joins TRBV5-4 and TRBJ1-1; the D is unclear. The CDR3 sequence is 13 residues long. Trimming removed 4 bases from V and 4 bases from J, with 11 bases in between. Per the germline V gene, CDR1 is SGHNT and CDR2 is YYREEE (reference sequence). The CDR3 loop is CASSPATSTEAFF. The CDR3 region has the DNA TGTGCCAGCAGCCCGGCCACTAGCACTGAAGCTTTCTTT.

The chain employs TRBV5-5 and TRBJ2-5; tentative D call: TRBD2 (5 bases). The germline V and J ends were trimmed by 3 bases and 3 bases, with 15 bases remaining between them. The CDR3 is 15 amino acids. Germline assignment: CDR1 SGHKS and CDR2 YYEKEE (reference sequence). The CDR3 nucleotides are TGTGCCAGCAGCTCCCTCCTAGCCGAGAAAGAGACCCAGTACTTC. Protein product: CASSSLLAEKETQYF. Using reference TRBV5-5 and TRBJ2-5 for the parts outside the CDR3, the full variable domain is DAGVTQSPTHLIKTRGQQVTLRCSPISGHKSVSWYQQVLGQGPQFIFQYYEKEERGRGNFPDRFSARQFPNYSSELNVNALLLGDSALYLCASSSLLAEKETQYFGPGTRLLVL.

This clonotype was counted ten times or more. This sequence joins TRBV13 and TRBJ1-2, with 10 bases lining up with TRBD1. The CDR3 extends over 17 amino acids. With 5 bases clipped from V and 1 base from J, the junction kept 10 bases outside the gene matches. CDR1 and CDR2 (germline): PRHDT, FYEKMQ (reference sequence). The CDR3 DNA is TGTGCCAGCAGCCCCCGGGACAGGGGTCGACTTAACTATGGCTACACCTTC. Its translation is CASSPRDRGRLNYGYTF.

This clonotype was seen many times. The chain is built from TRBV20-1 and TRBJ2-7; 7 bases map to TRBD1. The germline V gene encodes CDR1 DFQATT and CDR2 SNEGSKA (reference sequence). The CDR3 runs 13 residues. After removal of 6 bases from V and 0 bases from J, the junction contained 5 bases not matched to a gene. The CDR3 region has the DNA TGCAGTGCCGACAGGGCCAGCTCCTACGAGCAGTACTTC. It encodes CSADRASSYEQYF.

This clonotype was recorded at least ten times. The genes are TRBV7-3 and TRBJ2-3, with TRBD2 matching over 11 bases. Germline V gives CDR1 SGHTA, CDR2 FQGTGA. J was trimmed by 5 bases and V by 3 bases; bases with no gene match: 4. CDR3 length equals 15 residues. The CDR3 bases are TGTGCCAGCAGCTTTAGTACTAGCGGGGGAGATACGCAGTATTTT. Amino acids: CASSFSTSGGDTQYF.

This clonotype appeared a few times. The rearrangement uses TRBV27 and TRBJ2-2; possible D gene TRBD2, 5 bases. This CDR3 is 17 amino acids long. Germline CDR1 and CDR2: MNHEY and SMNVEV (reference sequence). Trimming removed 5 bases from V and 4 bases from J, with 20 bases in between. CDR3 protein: CASSMHRDSLVTGELFF. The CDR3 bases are TGTGCCAGCAGTATGCATCGGGATTCGTTGGTCACCGGGGAGCTGTTTTTT.

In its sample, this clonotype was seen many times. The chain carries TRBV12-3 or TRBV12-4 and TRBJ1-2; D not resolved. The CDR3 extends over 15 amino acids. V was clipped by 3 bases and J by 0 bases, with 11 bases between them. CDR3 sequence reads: CASSFGLRANYGYTF. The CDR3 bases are TGTGCCAGCAGTTTCGGTTTGAGGGCTAACTATGGCTACACCTTC.

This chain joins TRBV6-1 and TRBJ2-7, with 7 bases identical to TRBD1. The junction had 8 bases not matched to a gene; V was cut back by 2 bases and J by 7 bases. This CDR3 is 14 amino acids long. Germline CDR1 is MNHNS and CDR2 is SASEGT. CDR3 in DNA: TGTGCCAGCAGTGAACTGCAGGGGGTGGAAGAGCAGTACTTC. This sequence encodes CASSELQGVEEQYF.

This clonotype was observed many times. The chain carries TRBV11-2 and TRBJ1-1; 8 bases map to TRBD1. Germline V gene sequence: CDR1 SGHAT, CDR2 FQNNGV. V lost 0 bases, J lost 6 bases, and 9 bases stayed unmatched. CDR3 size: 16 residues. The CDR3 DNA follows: TGTGCCAGCAGCTTAGAAGCGGACAGGGCCCTATCTGAAGCTTTCTTT. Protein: CASSLEADRALSEAFF.

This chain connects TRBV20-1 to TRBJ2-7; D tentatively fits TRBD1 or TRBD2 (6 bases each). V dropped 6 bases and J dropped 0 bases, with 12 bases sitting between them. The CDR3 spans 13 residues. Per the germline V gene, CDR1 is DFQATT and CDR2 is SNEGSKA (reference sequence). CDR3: CSAGGESSYEQYF. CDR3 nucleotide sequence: TGCAGTGCCGGGGGCGAAAGCTCCTACGAGCAGTACTTC.

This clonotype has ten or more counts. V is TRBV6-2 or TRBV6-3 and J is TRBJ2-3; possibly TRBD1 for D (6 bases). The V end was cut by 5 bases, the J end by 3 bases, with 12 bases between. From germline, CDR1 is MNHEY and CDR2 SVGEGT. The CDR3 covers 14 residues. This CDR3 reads CASSAPGETDTQYF. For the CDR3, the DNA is TGTGCCAGCAGTGCGCCAGGGGAGACAGATACGCAGTATTTT.

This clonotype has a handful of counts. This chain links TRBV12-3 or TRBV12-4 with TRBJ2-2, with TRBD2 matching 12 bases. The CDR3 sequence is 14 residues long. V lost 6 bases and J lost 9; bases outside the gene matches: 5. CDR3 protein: CASRELAGGRELFF. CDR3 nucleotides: TGTGCCAGCAGGGAACTAGCGGGGGGCCGGGAGCTGTTTTTT.

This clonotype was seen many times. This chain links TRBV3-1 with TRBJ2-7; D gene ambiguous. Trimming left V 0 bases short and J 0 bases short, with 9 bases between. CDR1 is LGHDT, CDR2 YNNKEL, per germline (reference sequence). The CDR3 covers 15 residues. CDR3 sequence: CASSQEGYNSYEQYF. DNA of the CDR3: TGTGCCAGCAGCCAAGAAGGGTACAACTCCTACGAGCAGTACTTC.

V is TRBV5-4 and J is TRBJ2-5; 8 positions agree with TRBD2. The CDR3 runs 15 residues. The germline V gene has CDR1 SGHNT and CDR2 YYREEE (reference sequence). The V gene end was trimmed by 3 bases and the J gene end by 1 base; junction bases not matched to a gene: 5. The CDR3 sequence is CASSSILAVQETQYF. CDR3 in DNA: TGTGCCAGCAGCTCAATACTAGCGGTCCAAGAGACCCAGTACTTC. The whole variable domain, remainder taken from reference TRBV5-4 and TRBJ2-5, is ETGVTQSPTHLIKTRGQQVTLRCSSQSGHNTVSWYQQALGQGPQFIFQYYREEENGRGNFPPRFSGLQFPNYSSELNVNALELDDSALYLCASSSILAVQETQYFGPGTRLLVL.

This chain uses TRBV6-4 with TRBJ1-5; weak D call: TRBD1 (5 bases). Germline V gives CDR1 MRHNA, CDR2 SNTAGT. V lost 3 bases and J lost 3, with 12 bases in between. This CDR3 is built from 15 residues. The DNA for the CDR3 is TGTGCCAGCAGTGAGTCGGCGGGGGACAATCAGCCCCAGCATTTT. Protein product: CASSESAGDNQPQHF.

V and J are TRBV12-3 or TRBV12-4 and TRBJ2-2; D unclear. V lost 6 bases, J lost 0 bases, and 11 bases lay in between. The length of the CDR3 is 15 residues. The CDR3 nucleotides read TGTGCCAGCAGACCTGTTTTAACGAACACCGGGGAGCTGTTTTTT. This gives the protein CASRPVLTNTGELFF.